This TCR beta chain came from a study of T cell responses to AZD1222 COVID-19 vaccine. Study findings and constraints: White British people made up most donors, females outnumbered males, and clonal diversity was possibly underestimated.

Remarks on this clone: What it recognizes is unknown.

The protocol was immunoSEQ multiplex PCR, while the TCRdb copy is restricted to in-frame clones and leaves out a portion. Among 75,000 to 85,000 clones, around 90% were seen once, and the ten largest hold 4.2%. This CDR3 is built from 15 residues. Trimming pared 4 bases from V and 6 bases from J, leaving 20 bases between. CDR1 is SGHRS, CDR2 YFSETQ, per germline. Here the sequenced sample was peripheral blood, taken on day 0 of AZD1222 vaccination. The genes are TRBV5-1 and TRBJ2-7, with D possibly TRBD1 on 7 matching bases. The TCR was taken from an adult in good health. The CDR3, as DNA: TGCGCCAGCAGCCCCTCAGGGGGGTTTGAACGCGAGCAGTACTTC. Amino acids: CASSPSGGFEREQYF.